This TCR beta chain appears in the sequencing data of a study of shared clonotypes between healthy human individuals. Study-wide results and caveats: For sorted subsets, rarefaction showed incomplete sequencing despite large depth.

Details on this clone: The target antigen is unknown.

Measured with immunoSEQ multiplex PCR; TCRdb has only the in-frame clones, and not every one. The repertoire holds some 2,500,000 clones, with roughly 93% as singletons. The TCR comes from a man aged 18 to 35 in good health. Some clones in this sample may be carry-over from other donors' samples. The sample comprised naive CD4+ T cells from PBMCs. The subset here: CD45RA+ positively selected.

The CDR3 DNA reads as TGTGCCAGCAGCTTAATTCTGCGGGGTGCTGAAGCTTTCTTT. It codes for CASSLILRGAEAFF. J is TRBJ1-1 and V is TRBV7-2; D remains ambiguous. Germline CDR1 reads SGHTA; CDR2 reads FQGNSA. This CDR3 spans 14 amino acids. V was shortened by 2 bases and J by 6 bases, with 13 bases between the two germline ends. The variable domain in full, with the rest retrieved from reference TRBV7-2 and TRBJ1-1, is GAGVSQSPSNKVTEKGKDVELRCDPISGHTALYWYRQSLGQGLEFLIYFQGNSAPDKSGLPSDRFSAERTGGSVSTLTIQRTQQEDSAVYLCASSLILRGAEAFFGQGTRLTVV.